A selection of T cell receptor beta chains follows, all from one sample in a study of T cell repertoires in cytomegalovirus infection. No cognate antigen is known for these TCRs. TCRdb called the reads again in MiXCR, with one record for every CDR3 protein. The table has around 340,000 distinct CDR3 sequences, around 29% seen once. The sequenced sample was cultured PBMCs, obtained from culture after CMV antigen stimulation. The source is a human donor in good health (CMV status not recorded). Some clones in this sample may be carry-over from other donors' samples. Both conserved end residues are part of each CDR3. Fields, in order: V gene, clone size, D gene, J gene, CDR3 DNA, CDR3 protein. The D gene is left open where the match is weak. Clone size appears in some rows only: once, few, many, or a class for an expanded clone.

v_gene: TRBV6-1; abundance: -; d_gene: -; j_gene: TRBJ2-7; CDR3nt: TGTGCCAGCACCTTCGCCAGGAAAGCACACTACGAGCAGTACTTC; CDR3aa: CASTFARKAHYEQYF
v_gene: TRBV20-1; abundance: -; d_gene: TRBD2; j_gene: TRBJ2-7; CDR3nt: TGCAGTGCTATTAATCTACTAGCGGGAGACGAGCAGTACTTC; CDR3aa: CSAINLLAGDEQYF
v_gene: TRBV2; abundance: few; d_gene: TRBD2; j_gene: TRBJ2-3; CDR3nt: TGTGCCAGCAGTGTTGACGGGGGGTTCACAGATACGCAGTATTTT; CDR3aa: CASSVDGGFTDTQYF
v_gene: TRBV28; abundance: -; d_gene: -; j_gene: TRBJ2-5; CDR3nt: TGTGCCAGCAGCTCCCTCTCCGGGACGGGGCCTAGGGCCCAGTACTTC; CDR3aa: CASSSLSGTGPRAQYF
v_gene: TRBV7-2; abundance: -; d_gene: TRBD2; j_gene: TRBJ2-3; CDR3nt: TGTGCCAGCAGCTTGTACATCCTTACTAGCGCGGAGTCCCTCCGGTATTTT; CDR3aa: CASSLYILTSAESLRYF
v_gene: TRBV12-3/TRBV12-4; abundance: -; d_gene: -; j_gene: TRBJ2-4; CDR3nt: TGTGCCAGCAGACGACAGACAGCGAACATTCAGTACTTC; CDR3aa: CASRRQTANIQYF
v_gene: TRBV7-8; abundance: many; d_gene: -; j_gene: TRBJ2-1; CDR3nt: TGTGCCAGCAGCCCCGACCCGAGCTCCTACAATGAGCAGTTCTTC; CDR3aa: CASSPDPSSYNEQFF
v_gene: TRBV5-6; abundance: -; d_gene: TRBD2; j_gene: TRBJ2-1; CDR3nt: TGTGCCAGCAGCTCACTTAGCGGGGGCCACTCCTACAATGAGCAGTTCTTC; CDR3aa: CASSSLSGGHSYNEQFF
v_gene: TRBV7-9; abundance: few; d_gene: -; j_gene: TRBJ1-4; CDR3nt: TGTGCCAGCAGCCCCGGGACGGACGGCGAAAAACTGTTTTTT; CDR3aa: CASSPGTDGEKLFF
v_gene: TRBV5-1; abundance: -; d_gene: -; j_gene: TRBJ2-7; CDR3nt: TGCGCCAGCAGCTTGGCCGCTGGAGACAGGAACTACGAGCAGTACTTC; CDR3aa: CASSLAAGDRNYEQYF
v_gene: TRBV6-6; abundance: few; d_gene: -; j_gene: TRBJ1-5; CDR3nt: TGTGCCAGCAGCCGGGAGGGTCAGCCCCAGCATTTT; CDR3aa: CASSREGQPQHF
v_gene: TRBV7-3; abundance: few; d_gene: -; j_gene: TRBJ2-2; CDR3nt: TGTGCCAGCAGCTCTGAGAGCACCGGGGAGCTGTTTTTT; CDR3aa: CASSSESTGELFF
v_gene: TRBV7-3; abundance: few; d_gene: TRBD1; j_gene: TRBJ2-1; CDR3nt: TGTGCCAGCAGCTTCGGGACAGGTTACAATGAGCAGTTCTTC; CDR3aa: CASSFGTGYNEQFF
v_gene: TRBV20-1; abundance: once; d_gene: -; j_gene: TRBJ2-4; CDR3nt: TGCAGTGCCTCCAGGACCGGTTGGATAGCCAAAAACATTCAGTACTTC; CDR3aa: CSASRTGWIAKNIQYF
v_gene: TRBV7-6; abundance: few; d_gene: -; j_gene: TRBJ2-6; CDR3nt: TGTGCCAGCAGCCCACAGGGTGCTGGGGCCAACGTCCTGACTTTC; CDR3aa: CASSPQGAGANVLTF
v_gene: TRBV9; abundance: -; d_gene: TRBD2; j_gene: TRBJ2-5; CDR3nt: TGTGCCAGCAGCGTAGTTGGCGGGGGGCAGGGGAGAGAGACCCAGTACTTC; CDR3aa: CASSVVGGGQGRETQYF
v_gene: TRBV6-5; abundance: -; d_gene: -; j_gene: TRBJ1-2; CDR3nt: TGTGCCAGCAGTGAACGGAGGGACGGAGTCTATGGCTACACCTTC; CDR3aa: CASSERRDGVYGYTF
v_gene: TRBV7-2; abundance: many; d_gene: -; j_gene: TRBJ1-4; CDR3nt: TGTGCCAGCAGCTTAGGAGGCGCGCAGGAAAAACTGTTTTTT; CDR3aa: CASSLGGAQEKLFF
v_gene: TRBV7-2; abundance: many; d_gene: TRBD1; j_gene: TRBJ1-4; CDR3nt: TGTGCCAGCAGCCCCGGGACAGGGATTGAAAAACTGTTTTTT; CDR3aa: CASSPGTGIEKLFF
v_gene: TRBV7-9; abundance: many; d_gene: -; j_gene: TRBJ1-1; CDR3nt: TGTGCCAGCAGCTTCCCCCTTCCGGGAAACACTGAAGCTTTCTTT; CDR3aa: CASSFPLPGNTEAFF
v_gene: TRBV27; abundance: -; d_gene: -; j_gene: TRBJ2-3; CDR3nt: TGTGCCAGCAGTGGGTTTCCGATAGCGGGCACAGATACGCAGTATTTT; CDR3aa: CASSGFPIAGTDTQYF
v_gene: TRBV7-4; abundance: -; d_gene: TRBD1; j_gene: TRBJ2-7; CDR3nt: TGTGCCAGCAGACCCCGGACAGGGGGGGTGGAGGTGCAGTACTTC; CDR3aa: CASRPRTGGVEVQYF
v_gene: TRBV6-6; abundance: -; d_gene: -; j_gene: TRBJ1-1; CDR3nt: TGTGCCAGCAGTGAGGAGACGAGGGACACTGAAGCTTTCTTT; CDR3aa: CASSEETRDTEAFF